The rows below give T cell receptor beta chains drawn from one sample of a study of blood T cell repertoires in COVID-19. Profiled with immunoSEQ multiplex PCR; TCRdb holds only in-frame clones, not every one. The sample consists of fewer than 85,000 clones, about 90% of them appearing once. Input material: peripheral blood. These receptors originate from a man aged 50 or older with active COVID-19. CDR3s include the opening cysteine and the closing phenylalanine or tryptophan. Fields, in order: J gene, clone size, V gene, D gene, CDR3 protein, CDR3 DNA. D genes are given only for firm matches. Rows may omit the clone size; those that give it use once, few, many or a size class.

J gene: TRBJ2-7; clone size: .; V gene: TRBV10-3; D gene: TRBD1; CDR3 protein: CAIRWGTGTEQYF; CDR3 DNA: TGTGCCATCAGGTGGGGGACAGGGACCGAGCAGTACTTC
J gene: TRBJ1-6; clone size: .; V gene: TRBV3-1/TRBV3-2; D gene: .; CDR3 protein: CASSQDKPIGVRNSPLHF; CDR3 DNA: TGTGCCAGCAGCCAAGATAAACCGATAGGGGTGCGTAATTCACCCCTCCACTTT
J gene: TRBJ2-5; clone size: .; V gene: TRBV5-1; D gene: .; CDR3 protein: CASSLSGRETETQYF; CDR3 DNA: TGCGCCAGCAGCTTGTCAGGACGGGAAACAGAGACCCAGTACTTC
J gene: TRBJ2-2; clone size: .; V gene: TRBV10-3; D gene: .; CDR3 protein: CAISAVSEELFF; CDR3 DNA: TGTGCCATCAGTGCGGTATCTGAGGAGCTGTTTTTT
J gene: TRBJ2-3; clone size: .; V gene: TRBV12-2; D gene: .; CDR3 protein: CASRLEPTSGRAGGVTDTQYF; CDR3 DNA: TGTGCAAGTCGCTTAGAACCGACTAGCGGGAGGGCCGGGGGTGTGACAGATACGCAGTATTTT
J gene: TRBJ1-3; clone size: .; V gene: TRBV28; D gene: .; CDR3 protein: CASSSAGRNSGNTIYF; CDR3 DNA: TGTGCCAGCAGTTCCGCGGGTCGAAACTCTGGAAACACCATATATTTT
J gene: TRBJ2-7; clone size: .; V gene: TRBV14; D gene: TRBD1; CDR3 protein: CASPTRGTGSYEQYF; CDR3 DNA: TGTGCCAGCCCAACCCGCGGGACAGGTTCCTACGAGCAGTACTTC
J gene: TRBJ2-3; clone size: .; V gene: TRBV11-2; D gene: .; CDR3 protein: CASSLVAGTSTDTQYF; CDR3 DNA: TGTGCCAGCAGCTTAGTGGCGGGAACTAGCACAGATACGCAGTATTTT
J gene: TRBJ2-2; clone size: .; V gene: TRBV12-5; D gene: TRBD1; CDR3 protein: CASGFGQAATGELFF; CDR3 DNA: TGTGCTAGTGGTTTCGGACAGGCCGCCACGGGGGAGCTGTTTTTT
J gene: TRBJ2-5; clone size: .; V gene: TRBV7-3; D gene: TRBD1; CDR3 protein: CASSMGTAQETQYF; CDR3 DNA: TGTGCCAGCAGCATGGGGACAGCCCAAGAGACCCAGTACTTC
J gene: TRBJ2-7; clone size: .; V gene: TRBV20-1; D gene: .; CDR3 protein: CSAASGYEQYF; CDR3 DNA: TGCAGTGCCGCGTCGGGCTACGAGCAGTACTTC
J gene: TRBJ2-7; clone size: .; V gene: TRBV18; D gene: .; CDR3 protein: CASSPVAYEQYF; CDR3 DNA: TGTGCCAGCTCACCTGTCGCCTACGAGCAGTACTTC
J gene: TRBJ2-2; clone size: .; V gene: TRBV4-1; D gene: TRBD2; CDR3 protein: CASSSRRLAGGRNTGELFF; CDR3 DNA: TGCGCCAGCAGCTCACGTAGACTAGCGGGGGGCAGGAACACCGGGGAGCTGTTTTTT
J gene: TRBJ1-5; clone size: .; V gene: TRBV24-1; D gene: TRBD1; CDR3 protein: CATSDRQGSSNQPQHF; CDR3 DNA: TGTGCCACCAGTGATCGACAGGGGAGTAGCAATCAGCCCCAGCATTTT
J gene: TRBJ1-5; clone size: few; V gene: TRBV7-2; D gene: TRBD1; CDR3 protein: CASSLWDSSQPQHF; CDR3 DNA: TGTGCCAGCAGCTTATGGGACAGCAGTCAGCCCCAGCATTTT
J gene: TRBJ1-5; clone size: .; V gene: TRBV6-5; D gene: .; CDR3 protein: CASRKQGLNQPQHF; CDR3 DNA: TGTGCCAGCAGAAAACAGGGCTTAAATCAGCCCCAGCATTTT
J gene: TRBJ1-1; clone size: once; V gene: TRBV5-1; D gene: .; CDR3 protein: CASSLEVRSNTEAFF; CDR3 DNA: TGCGCCAGCAGCTTGGAAGTCCGGAGTAACACTGAAGCTTTCTTT
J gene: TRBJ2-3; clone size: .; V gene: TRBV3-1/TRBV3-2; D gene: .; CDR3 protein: CASSLRGSSSTDTQYF; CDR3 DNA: TGTGCCAGCAGCTTGCGGGGCTCTTCTAGCACAGATACGCAGTATTTT
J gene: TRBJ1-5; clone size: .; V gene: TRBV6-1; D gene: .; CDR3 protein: CASSDRGGGNSGNQPQHF; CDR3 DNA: TGTGCCAGCAGTGATCGAGGGGGGGGGAACTCGGGAAATCAGCCCCAGCATTTT
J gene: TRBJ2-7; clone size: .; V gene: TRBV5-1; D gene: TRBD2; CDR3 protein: CASSSQLAGIHEQYF; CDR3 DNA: TGCGCCAGCAGCTCCCAGCTAGCGGGGATACACGAGCAGTACTTC
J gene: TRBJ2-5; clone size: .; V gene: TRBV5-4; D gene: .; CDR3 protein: CASSLIRGGAGSETQYF; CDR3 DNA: TGTGCCAGCAGCCTAATCCGGGGTGGAGCGGGTTCAGAGACCCAGTACTTC
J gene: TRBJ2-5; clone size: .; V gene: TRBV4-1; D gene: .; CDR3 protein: CASSPRQVQETQYF; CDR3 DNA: TGCGCCAGCAGCCCGAGACAGGTCCAAGAGACCCAGTACTTC
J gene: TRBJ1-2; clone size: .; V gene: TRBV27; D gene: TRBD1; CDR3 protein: CASRSTGGGYTF; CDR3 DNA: TGTGCCAGCAGGTCGACAGGGGGAGGCTACACCTTC
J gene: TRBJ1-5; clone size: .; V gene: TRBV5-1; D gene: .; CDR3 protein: CASSPTGGGSNQPQHF; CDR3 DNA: TGCGCCAGCAGCCCAACGGGGGGGGGCAGCAATCAGCCCCAGCATTTT
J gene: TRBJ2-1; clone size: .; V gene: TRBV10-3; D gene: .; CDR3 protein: CAISEARLEQFF; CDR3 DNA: TGTGCCATCAGTGAAGCTCGACTTGAGCAGTTCTTC
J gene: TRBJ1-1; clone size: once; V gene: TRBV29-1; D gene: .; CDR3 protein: CSVSGGASSEAFF; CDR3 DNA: TGCAGCGTCTCGGGGGGTGCGTCGTCTGAAGCTTTCTTT
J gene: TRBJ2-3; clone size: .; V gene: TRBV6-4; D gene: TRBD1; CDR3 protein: CASSQGAETDTQYF; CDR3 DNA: TGTGCCAGTTCACAGGGGGCGGAAACAGATACGCAGTATTTT
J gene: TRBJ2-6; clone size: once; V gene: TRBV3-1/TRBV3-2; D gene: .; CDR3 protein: CASSRGGSSYGANVLTF; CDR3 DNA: TGTGCCAGCAGCCGAGGTGGATCTAGCTATGGGGCCAACGTCCTGACTTTC
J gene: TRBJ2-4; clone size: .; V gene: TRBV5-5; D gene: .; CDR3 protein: CASSPGIAKNIQYF; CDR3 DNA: TGTGCCAGCAGCCCAGGGATAGCCAAAAACATTCAGTACTTC
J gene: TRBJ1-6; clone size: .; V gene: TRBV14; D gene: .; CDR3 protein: CASSQAAGSSLHF; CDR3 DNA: TGTGCCAGCAGCCAAGCGGCAGGCTCATCCCTCCACTTT
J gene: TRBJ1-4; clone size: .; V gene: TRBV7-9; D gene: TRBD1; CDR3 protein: CASSSTGTGDEKLFF; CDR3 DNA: TGTGCCAGCAGCTCAACCGGGACAGGGGATGAAAAACTGTTTTTT
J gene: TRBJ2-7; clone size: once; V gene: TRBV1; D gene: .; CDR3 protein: CTSTLGNRGHYEQYF; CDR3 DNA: TGCACCAGCACCTTAGGCAACAGAGGACACTACGAGCAGTACTTC
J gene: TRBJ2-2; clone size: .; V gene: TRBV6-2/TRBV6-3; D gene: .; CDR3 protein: CASSYSTGIGELFF; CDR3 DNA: TGTGCCAGCAGTTACTCGACAGGTATCGGGGAGCTGTTTTTT
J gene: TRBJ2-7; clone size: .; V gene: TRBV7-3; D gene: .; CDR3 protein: CASSSFDADSYEQYF; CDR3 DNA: TGTGCCAGCAGCTCATTCGACGCCGACTCTTACGAGCAGTACTTC
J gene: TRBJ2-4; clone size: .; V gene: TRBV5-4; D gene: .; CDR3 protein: CASSPQPGTAKNIQYF; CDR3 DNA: TGTGCCAGCAGCCCGCAACCCGGGACTGCCAAAAACATTCAGTACTTC
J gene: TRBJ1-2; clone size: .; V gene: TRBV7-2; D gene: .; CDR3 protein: CASSLLRGSGGYTF; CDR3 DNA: TGTGCCAGCAGCTTGTTAAGGGGCTCAGGGGGCTACACCTTC
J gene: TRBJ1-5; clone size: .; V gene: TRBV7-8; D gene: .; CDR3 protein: CASSETGSGQPQHF; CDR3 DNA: TGTGCCAGCAGCGAAACAGGATCGGGTCAGCCCCAGCATTTT
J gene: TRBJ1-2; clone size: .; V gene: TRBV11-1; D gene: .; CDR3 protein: CASSSPGYGYTF; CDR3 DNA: TGTGCCAGCAGCTCCCCGGGCTATGGCTACACCTTC
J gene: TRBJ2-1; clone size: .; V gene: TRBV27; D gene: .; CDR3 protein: CASSLLGVDEQFF; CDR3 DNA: TGTGCCAGCAGTTTACTAGGGGTAGATGAGCAGTTCTTC
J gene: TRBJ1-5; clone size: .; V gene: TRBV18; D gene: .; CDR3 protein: CASSPREVPSNQPQHF; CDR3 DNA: TGTGCCAGCTCACCCCGGGAGGTCCCTAGCAATCAGCCCCAGCATTTT
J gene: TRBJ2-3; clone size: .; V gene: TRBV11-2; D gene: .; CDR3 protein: CASSLDIRRERGTSTDTQYF; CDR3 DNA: TGTGCCAGCAGCTTAGATATACGGCGGGAGAGGGGGACCAGCACAGATACGCAGTATTTT
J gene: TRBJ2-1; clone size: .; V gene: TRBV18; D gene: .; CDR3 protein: CASSLTDHNEQFF; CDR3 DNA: TGTGCCAGCTCATTGACAGATCACAATGAGCAGTTCTTC
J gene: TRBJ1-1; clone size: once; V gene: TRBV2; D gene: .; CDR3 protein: CASRNRVLQNTEAFF; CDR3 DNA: TGTGCCAGCCGAAACCGGGTCTTGCAGAACACTGAAGCTTTCTTT
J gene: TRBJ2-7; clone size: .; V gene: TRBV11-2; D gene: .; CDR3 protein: CASSLVAQNSYEQYF; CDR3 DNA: TGTGCCAGCAGCTTAGTGGCACAGAACTCCTACGAGCAGTACTTC
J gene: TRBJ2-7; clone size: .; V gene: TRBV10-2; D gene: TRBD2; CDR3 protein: CASSEPLAGEWYEQYF; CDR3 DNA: TGCGCCAGCAGTGAGCCACTAGCGGGAGAGTGGTACGAGCAGTACTTC
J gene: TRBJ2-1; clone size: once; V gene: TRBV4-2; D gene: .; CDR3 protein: CASSQVSGRVRNEQFF; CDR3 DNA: TGTGCCAGCAGCCAAGTGAGCGGACGGGTACGAAATGAGCAGTTCTTC
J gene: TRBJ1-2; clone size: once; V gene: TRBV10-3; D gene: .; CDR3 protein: CAISESPDNYGYTF; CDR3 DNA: TGTGCCATCAGTGAGTCTCCAGATAACTATGGCTACACCTTC
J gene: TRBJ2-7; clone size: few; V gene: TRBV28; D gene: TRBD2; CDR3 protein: CASSLAGVGPYEQYF; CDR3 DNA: TGTGCCAGCAGCTTAGCGGGGGTGGGACCCTACGAGCAGTACTTC
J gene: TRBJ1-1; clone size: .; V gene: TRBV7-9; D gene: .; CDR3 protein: CASSRRGGLGGTEAFF; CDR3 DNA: TGTGCCAGCAGCCGGAGGGGCGGGCTTGGGGGCACTGAAGCTTTCTTT
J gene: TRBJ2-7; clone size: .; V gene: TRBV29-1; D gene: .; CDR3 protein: CSATTGFSSYEQYF; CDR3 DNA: TGCAGCGCAACGACAGGATTTAGCTCCTACGAGCAGTACTTC
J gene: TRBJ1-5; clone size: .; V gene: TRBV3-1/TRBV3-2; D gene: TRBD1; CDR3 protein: CASSQDRGTGNNQPQHF; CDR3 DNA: TGTGCCAGCAGCCAAGATCGAGGGACAGGGAACAATCAGCCCCAGCATTTT
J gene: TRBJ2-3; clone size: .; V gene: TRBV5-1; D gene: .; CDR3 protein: CASSPDSGTDTQYF; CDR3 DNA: TGCGCCAGCAGCCCGGACAGTGGCACAGATACGCAGTATTTT
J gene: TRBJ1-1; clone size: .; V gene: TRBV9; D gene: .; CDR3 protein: CASSVEQNTEAFF; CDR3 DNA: TGTGCCAGCAGCGTAGAACAGAACACTGAAGCTTTCTTT
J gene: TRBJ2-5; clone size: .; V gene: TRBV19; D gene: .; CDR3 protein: CASSFNRAETQYF; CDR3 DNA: TGTGCCAGTAGTTTTAACAGAGCAGAGACCCAGTACTTC
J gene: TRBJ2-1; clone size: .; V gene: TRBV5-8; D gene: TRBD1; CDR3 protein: CASSLFNRDRGREQFF; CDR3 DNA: TGTGCCAGCAGCCTTTTTAACCGGGACAGGGGACGGGAGCAGTTCTTC
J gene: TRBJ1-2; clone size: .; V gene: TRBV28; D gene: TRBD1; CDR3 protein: CASRTGGPVGYTF; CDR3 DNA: TGTGCCAGCAGGACAGGGGGCCCAGTTGGCTACACCTTC
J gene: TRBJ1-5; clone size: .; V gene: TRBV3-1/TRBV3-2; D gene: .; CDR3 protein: CASSLSGYGNQPQHF; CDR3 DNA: TGTGCCAGCAGCCTGTCGGGGTACGGCAATCAGCCCCAGCATTTT
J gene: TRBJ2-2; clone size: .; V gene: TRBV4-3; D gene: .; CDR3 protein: CASSRGQLNTGELFF; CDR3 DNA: TGCGCCAGCAGCCGAGGACAGCTGAACACCGGGGAGCTGTTTTTT
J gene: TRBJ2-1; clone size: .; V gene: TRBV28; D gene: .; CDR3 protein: CASSLTQLGHNEQFF; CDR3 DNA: TGTGCCAGCAGTTTGACACAGCTCGGCCACAATGAGCAGTTCTTC